The sequence of this TCR beta chain was determined in a study of shared clonotypes between healthy human individuals. Trimming removed 0 bases from V and 7 bases from J, with 10 bases in between. The CDR3 length is 14 residues. Per germline, CDR1 LNHDA and CDR2 SQIVND (reference sequence). The data were produced by immunoSEQ multiplex PCR, yet TCRdb's version contains in-frame clones alone and is incomplete. This sample has about half a million clones, with approximately 79% found just once. The chain couples TRBV19 to TRBJ1-5; D might be TRBD1 (5 bases). This receptor was obtained from a woman in her forties in good health. Some clones in this sample may be carry-over from other donors' samples. The material sequenced was PBMCs. CDR3 loop: CASSIEARGQPQHF. CDR3 DNA: TGTGCCAGTAGTATAGAGGCACGGGGGCAGCCCCAGCATTTT.